One sample yielded the 8 T cell receptor beta chains listed below, sequenced in a study of Ad26.COV2.S vaccination and SARS-CoV-2 variants. This table comes from immunoSEQ multiplex PCR, and its TCRdb copy is limited to in-frame clones, with some not included. The repertoire holds fewer than 400,000 clones, with around 81% as singletons. The treatment here: roughly 19 received Ad26.COV2.S at low or high dose, single or two shots; about 5 received placebo; per-sample allocation not given. Vaccine and placebo recipients were sampled on day 63 after the first injection. The source was peripheral blood, collected in a trial of Ad26.COV2.S vaccine versus placebo. The receptors derive from a person aged 18 to 65 who received the Ad26.COV2.S COVID-19 vaccine or a placebo.

The J gene is TRBJ1-1, the V gene TRBV21-1. TRBV21-1 is listed as a pseudogene. The CDR3 length is 17 residues. The CDR3 DNA sequence: TGTGCCAGCAGCGGAGATCTAGGGGGGGATGGGAACACTGAAGCTTTCTTT. Residues: CASSGDLGGDGNTEAFF.

This clone was recorded only once. The J gene is TRBJ2-3, the V gene TRBV7-7; D gene uncertain. V shed 8 bases and J shed 3 bases, with 12 bases lying between them. Germline V gives CDR1 SSHAT, CDR2 FNYEAQ (reference sequence). The CDR3 is 13 amino acids. CDR3 DNA: TGTGCCAGCCGACCGATAGGAACAGATACGCAGTATTTT. Amino acids: CASRPIGTDTQYF.

The chain joins TRBV6-5 to TRBJ1-4; D is ambiguous. CDR1 and CDR2 (germline): MNHEY, SVGAGI. This CDR3 is 15 amino acids long. V gave up 2 bases and J gave up 8 bases, with 15 bases separating them. CDR3 amino acids: CASSYLMGFGEKLFF. CDR3 bases: TGTGCCAGCAGTTACCTAATGGGGTTCGGGGAAAAACTGTTTTTT.

This rearrangement joins TRBV5-4 to TRBJ2-5; 9 bases map to TRBD1. The length of the CDR3 is 13 residues. Germline values: CDR1 SGHNT, CDR2 YYREEE (reference sequence). The ends lost 3 bases at V and 10 bases at J; junction bases unmatched: 7. The CDR3 nucleotides read TGTGCCAGCAGCTCCCGGGACAGGGACCTCCAGTACTTC. It codes for CASSSRDRDLQYF.

The rearrangement links TRBV3-1 (or the pseudogene TRBV3-2) to TRBJ2-5, with D perhaps TRBD1 or TRBD2 (5 bases each). Germline values: CDR1 LGHDT, CDR2 YNNKEL (reference sequence). V was cut by 4 bases and J by 3 bases, with 21 bases left in between. CDR3 length equals 17 residues. CDR3 protein: CASSPKLGTTLKETQYF. CDR3 DNA sequence: TGTGCCAGCAGCCCCAAACTCGGGACCACACTAAAAGAGACCCAGTACTTC.

This clone was found once. CDR3 sequence (DNA): TGCGCCAGCAGCTACACCCGGACTAGCGGGGGGGGCGAGCAGTACTTC. It is translated as CASSYTRTSGGGEQYF. The chain recombines TRBV5-1 with TRBJ2-7; 15 nucleotides line up with TRBD2. Trimming cost V 3 bases and J 6 bases; bases outside gene matches: 7. The CDR3 is made up of 16 amino acids. Per the germline V gene, CDR1 is SGHRS and CDR2 is YFSETQ.

This chain joins TRBV7-2 and TRBJ2-3; D uncertain. This CDR3 region has 15 residues. The germline V gene encodes CDR1 SGHTA and CDR2 FQGNSA. V lost 0 bases, J lost 4 bases, and 11 bases lay in between. The chain's CDR3 is CASSLASLPADTQYF. CDR3 bases: TGTGCCAGCAGCTTAGCGTCGCTACCAGCAGATACGCAGTATTTT. Full variable domain (outside the CDR3, taken from reference TRBV7-2 and TRBJ2-3): GAGVSQSPSNKVTEKGKDVELRCDPISGHTALYWYRQSLGQGLEFLIYFQGNSAPDKSGLPSDRFSAERTGGSVSTLTIQRTQQEDSAVYLCASSLASLPADTQYFGPGTRLTVL.

V gene TRBV6-2 or TRBV6-3 combines with J gene TRBJ1-5; 9 nucleotides line up with TRBD1. Germline CDR1 and CDR2: MNHEY and SVGEGT. The CDR3 has 16 amino acids. The J segment lost 5 bases and the V segment lost 2 bases, leaving 7 bases of the junction unmatched. DNA for the CDR3: TGTGCCAGCAGTTACAACCCGACAGGGGGGTATCAGCCCCAGCATTTT. Protein: CASSYNPTGGYQPQHF.